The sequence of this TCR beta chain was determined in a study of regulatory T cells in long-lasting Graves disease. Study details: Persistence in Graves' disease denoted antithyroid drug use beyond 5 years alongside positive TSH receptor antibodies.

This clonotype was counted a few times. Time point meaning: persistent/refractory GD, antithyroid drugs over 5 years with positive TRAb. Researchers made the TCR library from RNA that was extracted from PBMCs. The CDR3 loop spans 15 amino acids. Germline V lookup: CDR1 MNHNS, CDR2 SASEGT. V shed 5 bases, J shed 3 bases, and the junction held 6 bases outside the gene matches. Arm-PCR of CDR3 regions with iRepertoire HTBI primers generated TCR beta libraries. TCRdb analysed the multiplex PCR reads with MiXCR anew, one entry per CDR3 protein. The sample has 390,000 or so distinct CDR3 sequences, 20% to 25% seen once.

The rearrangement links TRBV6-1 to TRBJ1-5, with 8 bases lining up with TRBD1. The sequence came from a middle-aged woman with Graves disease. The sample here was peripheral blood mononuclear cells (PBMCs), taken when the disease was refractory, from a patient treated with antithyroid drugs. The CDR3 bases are TGTGCCAGCAGTTACAGCAGGGGGCTCAATCAGCCCCAGCATTTT. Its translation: CASSYSRGLNQPQHF.